This T cell receptor (beta chain) was obtained from a study of T cell responses to AZD1222 COVID-19 vaccine. Findings of the study overall: Recipients of two AZD1222 doses showed rising Spike-specific TCR breadth and depth.

A remark on this clone: The target antigen is unknown. Other DNA sequences in this specimen translate into the identical CDR3.

TCRdb keeps only in-frame clones here, not all; method: immunoSEQ multiplex PCR. The sample consists of roughly 190,000 clones, approximately 91% of them appearing once. This CDR3 is 12 amino acids long. Germline V CDR1 and CDR2: LGHDT, YNNKEL (reference sequence). V lost 3 bases and J 5 bases, leaving 7 bases between the germline ends. The starting material was peripheral blood, obtained on day 0 of AZD1222 vaccination. V gene TRBV3-1 (or the pseudogene TRBV3-2) combines with J gene TRBJ2-5; D remains unclear. This TCR was recovered from an adult in good health. CDR3 loop: CASSHAGETQYF. CDR3 DNA: TGTGCCAGCAGCCACGCCGGGGAGACCCAGTACTTC.